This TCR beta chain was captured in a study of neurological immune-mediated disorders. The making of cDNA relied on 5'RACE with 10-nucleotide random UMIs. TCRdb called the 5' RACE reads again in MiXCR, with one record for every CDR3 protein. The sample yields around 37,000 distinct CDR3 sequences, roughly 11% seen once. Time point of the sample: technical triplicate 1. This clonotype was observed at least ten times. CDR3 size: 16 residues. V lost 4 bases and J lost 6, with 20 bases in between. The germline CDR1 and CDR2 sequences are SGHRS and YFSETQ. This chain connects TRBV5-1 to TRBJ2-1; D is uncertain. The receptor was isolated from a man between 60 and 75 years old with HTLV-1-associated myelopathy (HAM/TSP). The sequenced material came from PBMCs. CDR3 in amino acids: CASSLRLRSSTNEQFF. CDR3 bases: TGCGCCAGCAGCCTCCGACTGAGGTCTTCCACCAATGAGCAGTTCTTC.